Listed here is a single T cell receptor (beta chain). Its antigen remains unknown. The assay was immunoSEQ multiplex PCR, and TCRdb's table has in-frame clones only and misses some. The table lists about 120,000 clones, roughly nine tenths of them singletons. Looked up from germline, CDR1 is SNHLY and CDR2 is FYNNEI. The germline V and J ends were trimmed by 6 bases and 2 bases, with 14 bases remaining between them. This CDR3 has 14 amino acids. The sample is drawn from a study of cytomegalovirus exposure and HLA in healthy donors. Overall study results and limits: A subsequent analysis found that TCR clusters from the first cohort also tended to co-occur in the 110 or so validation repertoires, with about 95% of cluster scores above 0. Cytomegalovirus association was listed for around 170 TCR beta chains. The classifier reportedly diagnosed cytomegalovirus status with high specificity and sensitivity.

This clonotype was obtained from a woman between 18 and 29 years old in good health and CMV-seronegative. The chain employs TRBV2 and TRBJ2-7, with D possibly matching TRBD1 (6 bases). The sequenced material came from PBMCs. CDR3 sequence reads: CASSAWDTPYEQYF. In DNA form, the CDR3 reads TGTGCCAGCAGCGCTTGGGACACCCCCTACGAGCAGTACTTC.